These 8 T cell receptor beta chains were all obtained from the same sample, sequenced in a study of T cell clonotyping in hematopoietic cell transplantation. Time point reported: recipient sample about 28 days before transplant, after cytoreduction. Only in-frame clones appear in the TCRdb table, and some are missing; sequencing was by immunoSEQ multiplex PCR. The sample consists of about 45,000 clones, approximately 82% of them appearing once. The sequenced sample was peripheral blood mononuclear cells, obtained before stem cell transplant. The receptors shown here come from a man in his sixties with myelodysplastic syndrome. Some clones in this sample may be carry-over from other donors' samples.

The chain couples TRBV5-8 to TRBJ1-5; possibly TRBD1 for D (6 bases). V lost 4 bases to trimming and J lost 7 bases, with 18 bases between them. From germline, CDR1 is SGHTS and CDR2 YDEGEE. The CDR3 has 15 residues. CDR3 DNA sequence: TGTGCCAGCAGCCTTACAGGGCCCGCTAGCCAGCCCCAGCATTTT. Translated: CASSLTGPASQPQHF.

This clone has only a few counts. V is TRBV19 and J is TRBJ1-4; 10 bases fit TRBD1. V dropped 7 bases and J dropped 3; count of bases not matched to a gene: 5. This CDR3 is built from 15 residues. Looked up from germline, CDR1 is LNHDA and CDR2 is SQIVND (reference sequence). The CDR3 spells CASTYGQGANEKLFF. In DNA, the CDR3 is TGTGCCAGTACCTACGGACAGGGGGCTAATGAAAAACTGTTTTTT.

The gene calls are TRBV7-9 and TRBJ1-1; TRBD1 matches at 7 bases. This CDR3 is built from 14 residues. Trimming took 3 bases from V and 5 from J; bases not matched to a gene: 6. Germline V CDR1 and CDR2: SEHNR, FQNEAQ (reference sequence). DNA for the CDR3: TGTGCCAGCAGCTTGTACAGGGGAGGGACTGAAGCTTTCTTT. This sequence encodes CASSLYRGGTEAFF.

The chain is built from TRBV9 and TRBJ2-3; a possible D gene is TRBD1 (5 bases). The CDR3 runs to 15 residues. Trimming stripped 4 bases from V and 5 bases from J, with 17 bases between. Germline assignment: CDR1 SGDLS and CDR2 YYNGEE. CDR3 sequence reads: CASSLRDRSQDTQYF. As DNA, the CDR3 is TGTGCCAGCAGCCTGCGAGACAGAAGTCAAGATACGCAGTATTTT.

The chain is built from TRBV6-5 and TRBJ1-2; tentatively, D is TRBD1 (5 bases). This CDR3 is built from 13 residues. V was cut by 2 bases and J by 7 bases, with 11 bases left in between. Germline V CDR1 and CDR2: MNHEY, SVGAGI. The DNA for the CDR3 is TGTGCCAGCAGTTACACAGGCTGGGGTGGCTACACCTTC. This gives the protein CASSYTGWGGYTF.

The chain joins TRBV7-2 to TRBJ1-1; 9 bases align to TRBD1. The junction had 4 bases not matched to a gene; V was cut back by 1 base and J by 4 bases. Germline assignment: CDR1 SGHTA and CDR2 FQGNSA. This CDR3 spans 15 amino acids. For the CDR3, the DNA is TGTGCCAGCAGCTTAGTCCCGGGACAGGGCACTGAAGCTTTCTTT. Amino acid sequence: CASSLVPGQGTEAFF.

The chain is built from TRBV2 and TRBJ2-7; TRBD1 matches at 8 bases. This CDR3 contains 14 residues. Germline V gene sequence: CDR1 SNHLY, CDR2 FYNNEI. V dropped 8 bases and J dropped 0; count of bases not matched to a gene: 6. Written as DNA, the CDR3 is TGTGCCAGCCGACCGGGACAGGTCTCCTACGAGCAGTACTTC. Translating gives CASRPGQVSYEQYF. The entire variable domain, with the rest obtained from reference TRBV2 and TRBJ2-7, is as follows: EPEVTQTPSHQVTQMGQEVILRCVPISNHLYFYWYRQILGQKVEFLVSFYNNEISEKSEIFDDQFSVERPDGSNFTLKIRSTKLEDSAMYFCASRPGQVSYEQYFGPGTRLTVT.

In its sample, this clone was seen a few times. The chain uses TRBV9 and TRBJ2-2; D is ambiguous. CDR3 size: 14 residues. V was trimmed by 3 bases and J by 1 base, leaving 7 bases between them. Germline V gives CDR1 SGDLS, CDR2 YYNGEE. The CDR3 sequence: CASSANLNTGELFF. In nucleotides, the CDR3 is TGTGCCAGCAGCGCGAACCTGAACACCGGGGAGCTGTTTTTT.